These T cell receptor beta chains were read from a single sample in a study of cytomegalovirus exposure and HLA in healthy donors. Measured with immunoSEQ multiplex PCR; TCRdb has only the in-frame clones, and not every one. The table shows some 91,000 clones, with roughly 86% occurring only once. Source material: PBMCs. The receptors derive from a man aged 25-45 years in good health and CMV-seropositive. The CDR3 runs from the conserved cysteine through the conserved F or W. A D gene is named only where the DNA matches it firmly. Size tells how often a clone was seen (once, few, many) or the class of an expanded clone, and some rows leave it out.

abundance	v_gene	j_gene	d_gene	CDR3nt	CDR3aa
once	TRBV11-2	TRBJ2-7	TRBD2	TGTGCCAGCAGCTTAGTAGCGGGAGGGGGCAGCTCCTACGAGCAGTACTTC	CASSLVAGGGSSYEQYF
NA	TRBV27	TRBJ2-2	TRBD1	TGTGCCAGCAGGGGACAGGGGAACACCGGGGAGCTGTTTTTT	CASRGQGNTGELFF
NA	TRBV7-8	TRBJ2-7	TRBD1	TGTGCCAGCAGCAAGGGAACAGGGGGCTACGAGCAGTACTTC	CASSKGTGGYEQYF
NA	TRBV7-9	TRBJ2-7	TRBD1	TGTGCCAGCCAAGGGGACAGTTTATACGAGCAGTACTTC	CASQGDSLYEQYF
NA	TRBV30	TRBJ1-2	TRBD1	TGTGCCTGGAGGGAAGGGACAGGGGGTTTATATGGCTACACCTTC	CAWREGTGGLYGYTF
NA	TRBV6-1	TRBJ2-7	NA	TGTGCCAGCAGTGGCCCAGCGCAGGGCCACGAGCAGTACTTC	CASSGPAQGHEQYF
NA	TRBV11-1	TRBJ2-1	TRBD2	TGTGCCAGCAGCTCGACTAGCGGGAGTTATAATAATGAGCAGTTCTTC	CASSSTSGSYNNEQFF
NA	TRBV5-1	TRBJ2-2	TRBD2	TGCGCCAGCAGCTTCGTAGCGGGAACCGGGGAGCTGTTTTTT	CASSFVAGTGELFF
NA	TRBV28	TRBJ1-1	NA	TGTGCCAGCAGTTTATTACAGGAAGCTTTCTTT	CASSLLQEAFF
few	TRBV30	TRBJ2-2	TRBD2	TGTGCCTGGTCTCGTCCGGGACTAGCGGGAGGCGCGAACACCGGGGAGCTGTTTTTT	CAWSRPGLAGGANTGELFF
NA	TRBV9	TRBJ2-5	TRBD1	TGTGCCAGCAGCCTGGGACAGGTGCAAGAGACCCAGTACTTC	CASSLGQVQETQYF
NA	TRBV2	TRBJ1-5	NA	TGTGCCAGCAGGGGGGACTCCAGCAATCAGCCCCAGCATTTT	CASRGDSSNQPQHF
NA	TRBV5-4	TRBJ2-2	NA	TGTGCCAGCAGCTCGGTTGATCGGGTCTACACCGGGGAGCTGTTTTTT	CASSSVDRVYTGELFF
NA	TRBV5-4	TRBJ2-5	TRBD2	TGTGCCAGCAGCACCCGAGCGGGAGCGGGGGAGACCCAGTACTTC	CASSTRAGAGETQYF
NA	TRBV7-8	TRBJ1-2	TRBD1	TGTGCCAGCAGTTCTCCGGGACAGGGGTCCTATGGCTACACCTTC	CASSSPGQGSYGYTF